The count of the clone carrying this T cell receptor beta chain is one. These data come from a study of CD8+CD57+ T cells in acquired aplastic anemia. Study details: The sorted CD4+ and CD8+ cells yielded an average approximately 3.3 ug of DNA.

TCR beta VDJ and CDR3 were profiled, and genomic DNA was the template. Using its own MiXCR run on the reads, TCRdb lists one record per CDR3 protein. This sample has fewer than 250,000 distinct CDR3 sequences, with approximately 45% found just once. Unmatched junction bases numbered 13, after V lost 7 bases and J lost 6 bases. This CDR3 is built from 16 residues. Germline assignment: CDR1 SGHVS and CDR2 FQNEAQ. Sequenced patients had shown CD8+CD57+ cell expansion by flow cytometry. Therapy had not been given to patients before blood sampling. The sequence was obtained from a human donor with aplastic anemia. The genes are TRBV7-8 and TRBJ1-1, with 11 nucleotides matching TRBD1. Sequencing was performed on sorted CD4+, CD8+, or CD8+CD57+ T cells (not recorded which) from PBMCs. The CDR3 DNA sequence: TGTGCCAGCACCCTAGGACAGGGGGCGATTAGCGCTGAAGCTTTCTTT. This sequence encodes CASTLGQGAISAEAFF.